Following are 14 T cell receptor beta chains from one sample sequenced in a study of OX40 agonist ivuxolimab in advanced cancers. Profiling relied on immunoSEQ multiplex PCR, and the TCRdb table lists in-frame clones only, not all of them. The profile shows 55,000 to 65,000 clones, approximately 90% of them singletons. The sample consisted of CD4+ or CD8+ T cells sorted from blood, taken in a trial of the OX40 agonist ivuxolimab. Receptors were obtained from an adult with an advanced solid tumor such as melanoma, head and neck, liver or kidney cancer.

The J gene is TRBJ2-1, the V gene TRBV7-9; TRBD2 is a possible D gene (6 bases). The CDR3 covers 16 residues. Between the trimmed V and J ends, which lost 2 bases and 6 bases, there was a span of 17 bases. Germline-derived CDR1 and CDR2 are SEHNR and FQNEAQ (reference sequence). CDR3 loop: CASSLKPSVSTNEQFF. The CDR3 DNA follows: TGTGCCAGCAGCTTAAAGCCTAGCGTGTCGACCAATGAGCAGTTCTTC.

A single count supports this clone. CDR3: CASSTSPGADTEAFF. The CDR3 nucleotides are TGTGCCAGCAGCACCAGCCCAGGGGCGGACACTGAAGCTTTCTTT. V is TRBV11-2 and J is TRBJ1-1; weak D call: TRBD1 (6 bases). This CDR3 has 15 amino acids. The germline CDR1 and CDR2 sequences are SGHAT and FQNNGV. V lost 5 bases to trimming and J lost 3 bases, with 16 bases between them.

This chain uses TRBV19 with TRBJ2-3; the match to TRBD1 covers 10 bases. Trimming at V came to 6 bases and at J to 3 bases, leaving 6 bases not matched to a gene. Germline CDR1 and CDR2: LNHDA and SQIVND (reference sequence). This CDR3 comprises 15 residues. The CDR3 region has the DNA TGTGCCAGTAGAACCGACAGGGGGCTTACAGATACGCAGTATTTT. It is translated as CASRTDRGLTDTQYF.

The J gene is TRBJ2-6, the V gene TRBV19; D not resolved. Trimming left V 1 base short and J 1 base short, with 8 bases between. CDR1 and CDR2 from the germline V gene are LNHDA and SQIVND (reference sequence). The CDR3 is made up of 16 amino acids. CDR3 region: CASSIASRSGANVLTF. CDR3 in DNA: TGTGCCAGTAGTATAGCCAGCAGATCTGGGGCCAACGTCCTGACTTTC.

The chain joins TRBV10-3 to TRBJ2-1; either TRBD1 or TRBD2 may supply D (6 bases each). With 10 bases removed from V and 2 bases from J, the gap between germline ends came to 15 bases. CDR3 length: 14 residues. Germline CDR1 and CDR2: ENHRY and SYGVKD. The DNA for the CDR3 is TGTGCCACGAAGGGGGACTCAGCCTACAATGAGCAGTTCTTC. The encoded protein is CATKGDSAYNEQFF.

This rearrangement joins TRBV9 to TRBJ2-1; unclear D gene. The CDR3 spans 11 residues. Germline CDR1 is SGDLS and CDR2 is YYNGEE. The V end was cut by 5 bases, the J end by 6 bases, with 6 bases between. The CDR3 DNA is TGTGCCAGCAGTCCGAGCAATGAGCAGTTCTTC. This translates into CASSPSNEQFF.

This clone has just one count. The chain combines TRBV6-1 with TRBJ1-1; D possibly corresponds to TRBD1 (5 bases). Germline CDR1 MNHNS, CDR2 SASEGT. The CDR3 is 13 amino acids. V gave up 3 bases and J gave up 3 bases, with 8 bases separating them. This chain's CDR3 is CASSEPRDTEAFF. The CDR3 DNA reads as TGTGCCAGCAGTGAGCCCAGGGACACTGAAGCTTTCTTT.

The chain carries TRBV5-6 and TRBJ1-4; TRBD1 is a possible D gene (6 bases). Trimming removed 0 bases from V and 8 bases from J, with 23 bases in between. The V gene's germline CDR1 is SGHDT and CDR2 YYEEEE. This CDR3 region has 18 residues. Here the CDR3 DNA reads TGTGCCAGCAGCTTGGTTCGGGGGGCAAAGTCGATTCGGGAAAAACTGTTTTTT. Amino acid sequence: CASSLVRGAKSIREKLFF.

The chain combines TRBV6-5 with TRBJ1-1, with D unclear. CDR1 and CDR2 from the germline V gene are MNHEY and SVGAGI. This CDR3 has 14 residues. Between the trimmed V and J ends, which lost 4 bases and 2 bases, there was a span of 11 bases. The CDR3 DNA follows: TGTGCCAGCAGTTGGCGTGTGAGTAACACTGAAGCTTTCTTT. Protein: CASSWRVSNTEAFF.

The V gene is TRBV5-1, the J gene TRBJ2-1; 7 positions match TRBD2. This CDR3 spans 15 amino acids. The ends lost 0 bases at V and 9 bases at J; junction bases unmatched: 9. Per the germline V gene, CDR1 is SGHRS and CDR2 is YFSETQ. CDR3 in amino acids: CASSLAVGGHSEQFF. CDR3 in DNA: TGCGCCAGCAGCTTGGCCGTGGGAGGGCACAGTGAGCAGTTCTTC.

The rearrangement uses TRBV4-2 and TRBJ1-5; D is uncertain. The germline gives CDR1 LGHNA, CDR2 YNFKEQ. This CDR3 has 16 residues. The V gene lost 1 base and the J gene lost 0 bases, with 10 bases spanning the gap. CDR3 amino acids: CASSQGSTYSNQPQHF. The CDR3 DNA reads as TGTGCCAGCAGCCAAGGGTCCACCTATAGCAATCAGCCCCAGCATTTT.

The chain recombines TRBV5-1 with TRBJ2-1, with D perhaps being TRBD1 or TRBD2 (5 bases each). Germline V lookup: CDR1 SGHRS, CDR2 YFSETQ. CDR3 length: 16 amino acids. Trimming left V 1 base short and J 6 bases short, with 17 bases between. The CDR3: CASSLMFTSGRNEQFF. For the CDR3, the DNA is TGCGCCAGCAGCTTGATGTTTACGTCGGGGCGCAATGAGCAGTTCTTC.

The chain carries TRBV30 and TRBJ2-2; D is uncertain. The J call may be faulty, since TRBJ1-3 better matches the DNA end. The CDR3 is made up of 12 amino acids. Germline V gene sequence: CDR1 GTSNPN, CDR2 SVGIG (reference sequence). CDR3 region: CAWSVLGNTIYF. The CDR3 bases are TGTGCCTGGAGTGTACTAGGAAACACCATATATTTT.

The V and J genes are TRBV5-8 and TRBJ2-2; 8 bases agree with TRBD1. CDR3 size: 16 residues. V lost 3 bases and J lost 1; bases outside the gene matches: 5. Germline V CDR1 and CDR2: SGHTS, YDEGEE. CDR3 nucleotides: TGTGCCAGCAGCTCGAGGGGGACAGGGAACACCGGGGAGCTGTTTTTT. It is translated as CASSSRGTGNTGELFF.